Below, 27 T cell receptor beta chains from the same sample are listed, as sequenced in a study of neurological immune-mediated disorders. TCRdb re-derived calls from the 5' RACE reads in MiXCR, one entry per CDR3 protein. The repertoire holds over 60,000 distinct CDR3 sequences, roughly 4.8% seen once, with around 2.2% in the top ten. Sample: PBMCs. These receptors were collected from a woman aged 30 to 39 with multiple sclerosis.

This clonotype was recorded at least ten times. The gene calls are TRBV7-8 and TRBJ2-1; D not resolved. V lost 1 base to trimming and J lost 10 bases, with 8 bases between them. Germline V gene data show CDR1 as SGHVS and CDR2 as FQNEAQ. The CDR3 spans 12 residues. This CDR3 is CASSLEGWEQFF. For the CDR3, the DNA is TGTGCCAGCAGCTTAGAGGGCTGGGAGCAGTTCTTC.

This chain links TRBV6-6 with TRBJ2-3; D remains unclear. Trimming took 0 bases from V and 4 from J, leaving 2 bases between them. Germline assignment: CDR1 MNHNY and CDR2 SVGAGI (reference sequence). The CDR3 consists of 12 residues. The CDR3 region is CASSYSPDTQYF. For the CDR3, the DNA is TGTGCCAGCAGTTACTCGCCAGATACGCAGTATTTT.

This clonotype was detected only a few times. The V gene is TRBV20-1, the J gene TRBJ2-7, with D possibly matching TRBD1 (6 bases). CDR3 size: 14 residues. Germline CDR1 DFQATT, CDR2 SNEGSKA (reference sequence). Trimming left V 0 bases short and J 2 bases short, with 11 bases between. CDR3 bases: TGCAGTGCTAGAGATCTTCAGGGGCCCTACGAGCAGTACTTC. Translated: CSARDLQGPYEQYF.

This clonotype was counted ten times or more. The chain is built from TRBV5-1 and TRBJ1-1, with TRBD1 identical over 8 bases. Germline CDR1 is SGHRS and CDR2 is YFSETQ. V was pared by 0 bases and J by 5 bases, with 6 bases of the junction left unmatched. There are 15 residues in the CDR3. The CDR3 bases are TGCGCCAGCAGCTTGGCGGCAGGGGGCTTTACTGAAGCTTTCTTT. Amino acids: CASSLAAGGFTEAFF.

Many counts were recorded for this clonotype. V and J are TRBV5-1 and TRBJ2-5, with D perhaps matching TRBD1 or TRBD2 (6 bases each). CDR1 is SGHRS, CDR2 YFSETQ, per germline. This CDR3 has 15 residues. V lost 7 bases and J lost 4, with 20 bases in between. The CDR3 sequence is CASEGGLSLGETQYF. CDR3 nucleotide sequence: TGCGCCAGCGAAGGGGGACTCTCCTTAGGAGAGACCCAGTACTTC.

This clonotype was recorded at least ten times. The CDR3 reads CASSPGQSMNEQFF. In DNA form, the CDR3 reads TGTGCCAGCAGCCCGGGACAGAGTATGAATGAGCAGTTCTTC. The V call is TRBV5-4, the J call TRBJ2-1, with 7 bases that match TRBD1. Germline CDR1 SGHNT, CDR2 YYREEE (reference sequence). This CDR3 region has 14 residues. V lost 4 bases to trimming and J lost 7 bases; unmatched junction nucleotides: 8. Drawing the rest from reference TRBV5-4 and TRBJ2-1, the complete variable domain is ETGVTQSPTHLIKTRGQQVTLRCSSQSGHNTVSWYQQALGQGPQFIFQYYREEENGRGNFPPRFSGLQFPNYSSELNVNALELDDSALYLCASSPGQSMNEQFFGPGTRLTVL.

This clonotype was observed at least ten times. The CDR3 bases are TGCAGTGCTAGAGGTGCCACAGGGGATACGCAGTATTTT. This gives the protein CSARGATGDTQYF. V and J are TRBV20-1 and TRBJ2-3, with D maybe TRBD1 (6 bases). The V gene's germline CDR1 is DFQATT and CDR2 SNEGSKA (reference sequence). Trimming removed 1 base from V and 6 bases from J, with 11 bases in between. This CDR3 region has 13 residues.

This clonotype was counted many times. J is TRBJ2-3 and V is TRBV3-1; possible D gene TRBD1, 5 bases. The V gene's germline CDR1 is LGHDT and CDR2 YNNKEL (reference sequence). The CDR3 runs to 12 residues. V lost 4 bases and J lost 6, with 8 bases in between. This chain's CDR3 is CASSPWGDTQYF. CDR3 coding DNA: TGTGCCAGCAGCCCTTGGGGCGATACGCAGTATTTT.

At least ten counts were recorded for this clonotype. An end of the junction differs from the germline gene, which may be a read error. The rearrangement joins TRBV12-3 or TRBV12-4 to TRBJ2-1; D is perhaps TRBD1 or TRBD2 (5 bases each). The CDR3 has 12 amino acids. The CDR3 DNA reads TGTGCCAGCAGTTCCGACAGACTAATAAGGTGGTTC. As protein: CASSSDRLIRWF.

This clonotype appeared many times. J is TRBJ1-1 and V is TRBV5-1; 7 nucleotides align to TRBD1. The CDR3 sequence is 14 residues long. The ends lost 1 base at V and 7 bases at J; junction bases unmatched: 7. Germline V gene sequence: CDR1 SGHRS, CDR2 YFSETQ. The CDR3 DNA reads TGCGCCAGCAGCTTGTTGGGGGGACAGATTGAAGCTTTCTTT. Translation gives CASSLLGGQIEAFF.

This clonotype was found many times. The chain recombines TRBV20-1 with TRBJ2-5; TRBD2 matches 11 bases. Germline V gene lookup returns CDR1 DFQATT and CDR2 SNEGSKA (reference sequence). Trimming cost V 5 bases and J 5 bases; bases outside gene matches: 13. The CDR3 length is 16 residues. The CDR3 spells CSAVPPEASGRETQYF. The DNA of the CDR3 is TGCAGTGCTGTCCCCCCGGAGGCTAGCGGGAGGGAGACCCAGTACTTC.

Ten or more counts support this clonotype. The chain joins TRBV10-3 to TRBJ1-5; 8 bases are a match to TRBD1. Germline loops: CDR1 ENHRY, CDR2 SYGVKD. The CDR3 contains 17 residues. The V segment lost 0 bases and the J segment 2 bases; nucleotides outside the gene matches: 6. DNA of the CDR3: TGTGCCATCAGTGAGTCGAACACAGGGGGAGGCAATCAGCCCCAGCATTTT. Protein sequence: CAISESNTGGGNQPQHF.

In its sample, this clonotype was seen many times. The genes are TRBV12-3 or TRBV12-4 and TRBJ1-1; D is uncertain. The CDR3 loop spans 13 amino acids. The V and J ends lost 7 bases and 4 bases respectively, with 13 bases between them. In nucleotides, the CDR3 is TGTGCCAGCACGGAGGACTCGGGCACTGAAGCTTTCTTT. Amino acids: CASTEDSGTEAFF.

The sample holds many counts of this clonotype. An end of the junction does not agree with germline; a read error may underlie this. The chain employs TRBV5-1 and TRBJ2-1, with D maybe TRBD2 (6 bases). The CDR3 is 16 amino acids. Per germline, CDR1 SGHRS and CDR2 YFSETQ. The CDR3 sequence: CASSLAGGSSNNEQFF. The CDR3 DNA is TGCGCCAGCAGCTTGGCCGGGGGTAGCTCCAACAATGAGCAGTTCTTC.

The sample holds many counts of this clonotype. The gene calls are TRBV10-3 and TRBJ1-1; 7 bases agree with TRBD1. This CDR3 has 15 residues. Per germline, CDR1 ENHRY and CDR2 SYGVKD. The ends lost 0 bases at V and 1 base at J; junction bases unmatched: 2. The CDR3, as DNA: TGTGCCATCAGTGAGTCTTACAGGGGGAACACTGAAGCTTTCTTT. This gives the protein CAISESYRGNTEAFF.

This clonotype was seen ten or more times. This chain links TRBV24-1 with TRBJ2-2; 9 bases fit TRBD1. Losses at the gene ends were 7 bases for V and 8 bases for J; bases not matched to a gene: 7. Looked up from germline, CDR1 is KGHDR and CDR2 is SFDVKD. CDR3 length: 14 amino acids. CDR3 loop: CATRQTGGKGELFF. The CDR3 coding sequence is TGTGCCACCAGACAGACAGGGGGAAAGGGGGAGCTGTTTTTT.

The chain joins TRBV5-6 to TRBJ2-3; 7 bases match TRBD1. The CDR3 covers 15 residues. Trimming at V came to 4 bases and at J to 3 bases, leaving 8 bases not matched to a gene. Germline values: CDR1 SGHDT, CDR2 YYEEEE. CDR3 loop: CASSRERTGTDTQYF. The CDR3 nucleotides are TGTGCCAGCAGCCGGGAAAGGACAGGAACAGATACGCAGTATTTT. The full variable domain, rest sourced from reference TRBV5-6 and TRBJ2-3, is DAGVTQSPTHLIKTRGQQVTLRCSPKSGHDTVSWYQQALGQGPQFIFQYYEEEERQRGNFPDRFSGHQFPNYSSELNVNALLLGDSALYLCASSRERTGTDTQYFGPGTRLTVL.

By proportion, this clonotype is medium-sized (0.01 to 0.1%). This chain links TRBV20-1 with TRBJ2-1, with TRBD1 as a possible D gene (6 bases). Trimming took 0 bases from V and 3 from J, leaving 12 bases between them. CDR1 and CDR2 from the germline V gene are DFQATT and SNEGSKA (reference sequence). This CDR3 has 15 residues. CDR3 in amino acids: CSARETGQGYNEQFF. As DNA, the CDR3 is TGCAGTGCTAGAGAGACAGGCCAAGGCTACAATGAGCAGTTCTTC.

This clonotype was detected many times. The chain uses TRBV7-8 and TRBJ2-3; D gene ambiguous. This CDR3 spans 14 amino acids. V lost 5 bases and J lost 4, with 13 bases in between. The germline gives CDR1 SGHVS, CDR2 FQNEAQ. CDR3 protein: CASSPSLDPDTQYF. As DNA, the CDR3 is TGTGCCAGCAGCCCCAGTTTAGACCCAGATACGCAGTATTTT.

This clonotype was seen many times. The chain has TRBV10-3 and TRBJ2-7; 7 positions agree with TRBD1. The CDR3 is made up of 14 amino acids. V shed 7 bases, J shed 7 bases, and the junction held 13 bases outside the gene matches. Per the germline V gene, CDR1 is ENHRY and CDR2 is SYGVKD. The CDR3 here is CAINQGQPTREQYF. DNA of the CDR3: TGTGCCATCAACCAGGGACAGCCAACGAGGGAGCAGTACTTC.

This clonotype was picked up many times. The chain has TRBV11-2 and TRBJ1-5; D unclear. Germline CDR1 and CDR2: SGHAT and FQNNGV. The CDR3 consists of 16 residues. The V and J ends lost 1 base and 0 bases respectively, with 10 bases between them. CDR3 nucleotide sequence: TGTGCCAGCAGCTTAGTTGTCGGTTATAGCAATCAGCCCCAGCATTTT. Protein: CASSLVVGYSNQPQHF.

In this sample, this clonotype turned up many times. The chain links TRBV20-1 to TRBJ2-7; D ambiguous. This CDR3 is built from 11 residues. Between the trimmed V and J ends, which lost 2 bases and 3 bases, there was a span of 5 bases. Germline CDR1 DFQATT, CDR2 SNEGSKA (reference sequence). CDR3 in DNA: TGCAGTGCTAGAAAAGTCTACGAGCAGTACTTC. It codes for CSARKVYEQYF.

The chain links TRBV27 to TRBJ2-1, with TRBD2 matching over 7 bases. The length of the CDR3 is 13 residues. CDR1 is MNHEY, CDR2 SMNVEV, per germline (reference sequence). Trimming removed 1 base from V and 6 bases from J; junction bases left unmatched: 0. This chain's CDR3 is CASSLWGGNEQFF. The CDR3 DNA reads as TGTGCCAGCAGTTTATGGGGGGGCAATGAGCAGTTCTTC.

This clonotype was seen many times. CDR3 amino acids: CASRPRPGQKGNTIYF. The CDR3 DNA sequence: TGTGCCAGCAGGCCTCGACCGGGTCAAAAAGGAAACACCATATATTTT. The chain combines TRBV28 with TRBJ1-3, with D unclear. The CDR3 runs 16 residues. CDR1 is MDHEN and CDR2 is SYDVKM in the germline V gene. Trimming took off 6 bases at V and 4 bases at J, with 19 bases between the two ends.

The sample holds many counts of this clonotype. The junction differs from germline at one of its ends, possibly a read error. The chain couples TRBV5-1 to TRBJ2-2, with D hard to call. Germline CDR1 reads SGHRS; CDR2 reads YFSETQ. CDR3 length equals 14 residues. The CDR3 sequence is CASSLIRATGELFF. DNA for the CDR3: TGCGCCAGCAGCTTGATTCGAGCCACCGGAGAGCTGTTTTTT.

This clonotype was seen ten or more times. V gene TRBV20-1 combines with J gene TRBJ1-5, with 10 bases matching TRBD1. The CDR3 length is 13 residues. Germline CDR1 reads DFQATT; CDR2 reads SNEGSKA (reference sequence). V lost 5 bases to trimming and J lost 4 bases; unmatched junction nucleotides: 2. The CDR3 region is CSAGDRGNQPQHF. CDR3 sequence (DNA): TGCAGTGCTGGGGACAGGGGAAATCAGCCCCAGCATTTT.

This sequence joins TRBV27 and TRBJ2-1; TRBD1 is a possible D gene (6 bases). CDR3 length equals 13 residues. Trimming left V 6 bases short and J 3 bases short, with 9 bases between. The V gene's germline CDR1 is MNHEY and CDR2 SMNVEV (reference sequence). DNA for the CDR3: TGTGCCAGCAGCAACAGGGTCTACAATGAGCAGTTCTTC. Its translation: CASSNRVYNEQFF.